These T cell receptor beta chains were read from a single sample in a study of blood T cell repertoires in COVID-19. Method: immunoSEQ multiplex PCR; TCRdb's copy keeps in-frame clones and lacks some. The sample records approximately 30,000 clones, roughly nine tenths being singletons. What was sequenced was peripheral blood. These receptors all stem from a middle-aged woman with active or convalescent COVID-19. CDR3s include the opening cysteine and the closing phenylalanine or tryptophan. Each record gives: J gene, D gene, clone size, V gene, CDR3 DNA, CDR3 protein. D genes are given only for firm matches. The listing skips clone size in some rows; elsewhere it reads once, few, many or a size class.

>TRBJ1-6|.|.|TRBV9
TGTGCCAGCAGCGTAGCACACCATAATTCACCCCTCCACTTT
CASSVAHHNSPLHF
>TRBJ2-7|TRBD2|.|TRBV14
TGTGCCAGCAGCCAAGACTCAAAGACCCGGGAACTAGCGGTCCCCTACGAGCAGTACTTC
CASSQDSKTRELAVPYEQYF
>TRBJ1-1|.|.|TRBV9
TGTGCCAGCAGCCTCCTCCCGGGGAACACTGAAGCTTTCTTT
CASSLLPGNTEAFF
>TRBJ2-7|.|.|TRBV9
TGTGCCAGCAGCGCTTCCCCGTCCTACGAGCAGTACTTC
CASSASPSYEQYF
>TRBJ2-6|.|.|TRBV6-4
TGTGCCAGCAGTGCGCAGGGCGCTGGGGCCAACGTCCTGACTTTC
CASSAQGAGANVLTF
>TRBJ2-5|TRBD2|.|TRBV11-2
TGTGCCAGCAGCCGAGTAGCGGGGGTACAAGAGACCCAGTACTTC
CASSRVAGVQETQYF
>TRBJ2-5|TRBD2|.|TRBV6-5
TGTGCCAGCAGTTCACCTCTAGCGGGGGCCGAAGAGACCCAGTACTTC
CASSSPLAGAEETQYF
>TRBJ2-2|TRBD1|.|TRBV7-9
TGTGCCAGCATCCTTGACAGGGTGAACACCGGGGAGCTGTTTTTT
CASILDRVNTGELFF
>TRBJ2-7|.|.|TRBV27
TGTGCCAGCAGTTTATCGGGGGGAGTGGCCGAGCAGTACTTC
CASSLSGGVAEQYF
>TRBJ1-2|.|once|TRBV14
TGTGCCAGCAGCCATCTAAAGTTGGGCTCCCATTGGGGCTACACCTTC
CASSHLKLGSHWGYTF
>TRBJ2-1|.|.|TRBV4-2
TGTGCCAGCAGCCAAGATGTTTTGGTGGGGGGTAGTCGACTAGTGTGGAAGAATGAGCAGTTCTTC
CASSQDVLVGGSRLVWKNEQFF
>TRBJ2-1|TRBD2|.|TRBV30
TGTGCCTGGAGTAGGGTAGCGGGAGGGCTCTACGATGAGCAGTTCTTC
CAWSRVAGGLYDEQFF
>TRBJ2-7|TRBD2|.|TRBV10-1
TGCGCCAGCAGTGGGGGACTAGCGGGAGTCTACGAGCAGTACTTC
CASSGGLAGVYEQYF
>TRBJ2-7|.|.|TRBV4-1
TGCGCCAGCAGTCACAGGGACTCCTACGAGCAGTACTTC
CASSHRDSYEQYF
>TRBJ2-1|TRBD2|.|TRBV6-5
TGTGCCAGTAGAGCGGGGGGGCCCCACAATGAGCAGTTCTTC
CASRAGGPHNEQFF
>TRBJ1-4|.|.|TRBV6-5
TGTGCCAGCAGTTACGACCACAGTCTTAATGAAAAACTGTTTTTT
CASSYDHSLNEKLFF
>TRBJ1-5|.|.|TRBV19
TGTGCCAGTAGTATCACACCGAGCAATCAGCCCCAGCATTTT
CASSITPSNQPQHF
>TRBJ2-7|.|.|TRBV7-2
TGTGCCAGCAGCTTAGAAGGGGCCTACGAGCAGTACTTC
CASSLEGAYEQYF
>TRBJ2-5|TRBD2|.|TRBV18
TGTGCCAGCTCACCACCGTTAGCGGGGCACCAAGAGACCCAGTACTTC
CASSPPLAGHQETQYF
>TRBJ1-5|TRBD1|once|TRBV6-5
TGTGCCAGCAGGAGTCGGACAGGAGTTAGGCCCCAGCATTTT
CASRSRTGVRPQHF
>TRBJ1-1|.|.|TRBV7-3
TGTGCCAGCAGCTTAACGGGGAGTAACACTGAAGCTTTCTTT
CASSLTGSNTEAFF
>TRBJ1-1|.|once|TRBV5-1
TGCGCCAGCAGCTTGGCCGTTACAGAAGCTTTCTTT
CASSLAVTEAFF
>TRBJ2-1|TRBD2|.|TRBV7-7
TGTGCTAGCAGCCTAGGACTAGGTATGGGCAATGAGCAGTTCTTC
CASSLGLGMGNEQFF
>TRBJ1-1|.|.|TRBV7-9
TGTGCCAGCAGCTCACAGGCCGTCGCCATGAACACTGAAGCTTTCTTT
CASSSQAVAMNTEAFF
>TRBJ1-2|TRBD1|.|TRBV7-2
TGTGCCAGCAGCCCTGGGACAGGGTACTATGGCTACACCTTC
CASSPGTGYYGYTF
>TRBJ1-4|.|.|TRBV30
TGTGCCTGCGACAGGACTAATGAAAAACTGTTTTTT
CACDRTNEKLFF
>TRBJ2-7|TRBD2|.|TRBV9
TGTGCCAGCAGCGTCTCCGGCGGGGGGGCGGTAGAGCAGTACTTC
CASSVSGGGAVEQYF
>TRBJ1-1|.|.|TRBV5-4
TGTGCCAGCTTTGGGGGCCGGGGGAACACTGAAGCTTTCTTT
CASFGGRGNTEAFF
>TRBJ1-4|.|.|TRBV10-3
TGTGCCATCAGTGAGCGCTCGGGGGAAAAACTGTTTTTT
CAISERSGEKLFF
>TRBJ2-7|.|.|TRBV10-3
TGTGCCATCAGTGACCCCACACAGTCCTACGAGCAGTACTTC
CAISDPTQSYEQYF
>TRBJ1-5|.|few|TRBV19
TGTGCCAGTACCCAGGACAGTAGCAATCAGCCCCAGCATTTT
CASTQDSSNQPQHF
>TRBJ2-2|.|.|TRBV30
TGTGCCTGGAGTATTCGACTTCGGAACACCGGGGAGCTGTTTTTT
CAWSIRLRNTGELFF